The next 10 T cell receptor beta chains were all read from a single sample in a study of human T cells and chemical hapten exposure. MiXCR, applied by TCRdb to the RACE reads, yields one record per CDR3 protein. The data contain under 200,000 distinct CDR3 sequences, approximately 15% of them seen just once; the ten biggest clones take up 1.7%. The sample's time point: patch test 1, 2 weeks after DPC sensitization. Treatment of the sample: therapeutic diphenylcyclopropenone sensitization with weekly scalp DPC. This specimen consisted of whole blood, obtained in connection with sensitization to the hapten diphenylcyclopropenone (DPC). The origin of the receptors is a woman in her 30s with alopecia areata. Some clones in this sample may be carry-over from other donors' samples.

Only a few counts were recorded for this clonotype. The chain couples TRBV28 to TRBJ1-5; D is possibly TRBD1 (6 bases). The CDR3 extends over 14 amino acids. Trimming removed 7 bases at V and 8 bases at J, with 18 bases between. The germline CDR1 and CDR2 sequences are MDHEN and SYDVKM. The CDR3: CASTRGQGWEPQHF. The CDR3 nucleotides read TGTGCCAGCACCCGGGGGCAGGGGTGGGAGCCCCAGCATTTT.

This clonotype was observed a single time. The V and J genes are TRBV28 and TRBJ2-3; 9 positions match TRBD1. CDR1 and CDR2 from the germline V gene are MDHEN and SYDVKM. The CDR3 contains 13 residues. Germline trimming cut 8 bases from V and 7 bases from J; bases unmatched to any gene: 7. DNA of the CDR3: TGTGCCAGCCAGACGGGGACAGGGAATACGCAGTATTTT. Its translation: CASQTGTGNTQYF.

This clonotype was detected only a few times. The chain combines TRBV10-2 with TRBJ2-3, with 11 bases lining up with TRBD2. The CDR3 covers 14 residues. Trimming cost V 5 bases and J 5 bases; bases outside gene matches: 3. The germline gives CDR1 WSHSY, CDR2 SAAADI. CDR3 coding DNA: TGCGCCAGCAGTTTAGCGGGAGGGATAGATACGCAGTATTTT. Its protein product is CASSLAGGIDTQYF.

At least ten counts were recorded for this clonotype. The J gene is TRBJ1-2, the V gene TRBV4-1; TRBD1 agrees at 7 bases. The CDR3 runs 15 residues. With 0 bases clipped from V and 6 bases from J, the junction kept 7 bases outside the gene matches. Germline lookup yields CDR1 MGHRA and CDR2 YSYEKL. The CDR3 DNA follows: TGCGCCAGCAGCCAAGAACCAAGCAGGGGGAATGGCTACACCTTC. Residues: CASSQEPSRGNGYTF.

This clonotype was observed at least ten times. The J gene is TRBJ1-1, the V gene TRBV4-1; possibly TRBD1 for D (5 bases). The V gene lost 1 base and the J gene lost 1 base, with 7 bases spanning the gap. The CDR3 length is 14 residues. Germline lookup yields CDR1 MGHRA and CDR2 YSYEKL. The CDR3 DNA reads TGCGCCAGCAGCCAAGGCCAGGGGAACACTGAAGCTTTCTTT. Translation gives CASSQGQGNTEAFF.

This chain links TRBV29-1 with TRBJ2-5; a weak D match, TRBD2 (6 bases). There are 14 residues in the CDR3. The germline V gene encodes CDR1 SQVTM and CDR2 ANQGSEA. Trimming cost V 5 bases and J 8 bases, with 21 bases left between them. CDR3 residues: CSVPHDRQGGTQYF. The CDR3 DNA reads as TGCAGCGTTCCCCACGACCGGCAGGGAGGCACCCAGTACTTC.

This clonotype was seen a handful of times. The rearrangement joins TRBV6-2 or TRBV6-3 to TRBJ2-2; TRBD2 might be the D (6 bases). Germline CDR1 and CDR2: MNHEY and SVGEGT. The CDR3 has 13 residues. Trimming removed 7 bases from V and 6 bases from J, with 12 bases in between. In DNA, the CDR3 is TGTGCCAGCACCCGTGCGGGACCCGGGGAGCTGTTTTTT. Its protein is CASTRAGPGELFF.

This clonotype has just one count. This sequence joins TRBV29-1 and TRBJ2-5; no clear D. This CDR3 has 12 residues. Germline V gives CDR1 SQVTM, CDR2 ANQGSEA. Between the trimmed V and J ends, which lost 4 bases and 5 bases, there was a span of 11 bases. CDR3 loop: CSVGRPGETQYF. As DNA, the CDR3 is TGCAGCGTTGGCCGGCCCGGGGAGACCCAGTACTTC.

V and J are TRBV4-3 and TRBJ1-6; 7 nucleotides align to TRBD1. This CDR3 comprises 14 residues. The trim removed 2 bases at V and 10 bases at J, leaving 5 bases unmatched. CDR1 is LGHNA, CDR2 YSLEER, per germline. CDR3 nucleotides: TGCGCCAGCAGCCAAAACAGGGGAAACTCACCCCTCCACTTT. Encoded protein: CASSQNRGNSPLHF.

The CDR3 sequence is CASSQDKGVGQKYEQYF. In nucleotides, the CDR3 is TGCGCCAGCAGCCAAGATAAAGGCGTCGGACAGAAATACGAGCAGTACTTC. This sequence joins TRBV4-1 and TRBJ2-7, with D possibly TRBD1 on 6 matching bases. Germline assignment: CDR1 MGHRA and CDR2 YSYEKL. V lost 0 bases and J 4 bases, leaving 19 bases between the germline ends. The CDR3 totals 17 residues.